This T cell receptor (beta chain) was captured in a study of shared clonotypes between healthy human individuals. Here immunoSEQ multiplex PCR was the method, and the copy in TCRdb shows in-frame clones only, minus some. The top ten clones hold around 0.13% of a sample with some 2,000,000 clones, roughly 95% of them seen once. This clone was detected once. Other DNA sequences from this sample encode an identical CDR3 as well. This CDR3 comprises 11 residues. Trimming stripped 5 bases from V and 4 bases from J, with 2 bases between. Germline assignment: CDR1 MNHNY and CDR2 SVGAGI (reference sequence). The receptor comes from a young man in good health. The sample taken for sequencing was naive CD4+ T cells sorted from blood. As for subset: CD45RA+ positively selected. This chain joins TRBV6-6 and TRBJ1-4; D remains unclear. CDR3 loop: CASSLNEKLFF. Written as DNA, the CDR3 is TGTGCCAGCAGTCTTAATGAAAAACTGTTTTTT.